This T cell receptor (beta chain) was observed in a study of blood T cell repertoires in COVID-19. Study as a whole: Spain, Italy and the United States supplied samples that represented acute and convalescent COVID-19. In each case, the material was cDNA or gDNA derived from T cells, B-cell-depleted T cells, or PBMCs.

The protocol was immunoSEQ multiplex PCR, while the TCRdb copy is restricted to in-frame clones and leaves out a portion. Among 95,000 or so clones listed, about 80% were seen once. The table lists this clone with a count of one. This receptor was obtained from a human donor in a cohort sampled during active COVID-19. The sequenced sample was peripheral blood.

The CDR3 coding sequence is TGTGCCAGCAGCTTAACAGGGGGCGGCTACGAGCAGTACTTC. It codes for CASSLTGGGYEQYF. The chain uses TRBV7-2 and TRBJ2-7; 9 nucleotides line up with TRBD1. The ends lost 2 bases at V and 3 bases at J; junction bases unmatched: 2. Germline CDR1 reads SGHTA; CDR2 reads FQGNSA. This CDR3 region has 14 residues.